This TCR beta chain emerged from a study of blood T cell repertoires in COVID-19. Study-wide context: Some COVID-19 samples were acute and others convalescent; all came from the United States, Italy and Spain. PBMCs, B-cell-depleted T cells, or T cells provided the cDNA or gDNA that made up the material.

As originally analysed: Reference gene primer amplification yielded estimated nucleated cell counts. Data came from immunoSEQ multiplex PCR; TCRdb stores just in-frame clones and leaves some out. V and J calls and clone size are as listed in that table; D and trimming were resolved from the DNA. Found here are under 130,000 clones, roughly 72% of them singletons; the top ten hold roughly 6%. The CDR3 runs 15 residues. V lost 7 bases to trimming and J lost 3 bases; unmatched junction nucleotides: 9. Germline-derived CDR1 and CDR2 are MNHNS and SASEGT. The sequencing input was peripheral blood. The sequence derives from a man older than 75 with acute or convalescent COVID-19. The V gene is TRBV6-1, the J gene TRBJ2-7; TRBD2 matches at 10 bases. The CDR3 DNA is TGTGCCAGCATTTCCTCCGGGACTAGCGTCTACGAGCAGTACTTC. This codes for CASISSGTSVYEQYF.